The next 11 T cell receptor beta chains were all read from a single sample in a study of blood T cell repertoires in COVID-19. Sequencing was performed with immunoSEQ multiplex PCR; in TCRdb, only in-frame clones are kept and a portion is missing. The sample shows some 200,000 clones, more than 80% of them seen only once. The specimen sequenced was peripheral blood. Every receptor here comes from a woman aged 80 or over with COVID-19, enrolled during active disease.

The V gene is TRBV2, the J gene TRBJ2-1, with a weak D call TRBD1 (6 bases). The V end lost 6 bases, the J end lost 8 bases, and 20 bases lay between the germline ends. Per the germline V gene, CDR1 is SNHLY and CDR2 is FYNNEI. The length of the CDR3 is 15 residues. The CDR3 region is CASRRQAIPQYEQFF. The DNA for the CDR3 is TGTGCCAGCAGGAGACAGGCAATCCCCCAATATGAGCAGTTCTTC.

The chain recombines TRBV15 with TRBJ1-5, with D tentatively TRBD1 (5 bases). This CDR3 has 15 amino acids. Germline V gene sequence: CDR1 LNHNV, CDR2 YYDKDF (reference sequence). Between the trimmed V and J ends, which lost 3 bases and 6 bases, there was a span of 15 bases. CDR3 sequence: CATSRGLKTAQPQHF. The CDR3 nucleotides are TGTGCCACCAGCAGGGGGTTGAAGACAGCTCAGCCCCAGCATTTT. The entire variable domain, with the rest obtained from reference TRBV15 and TRBJ1-5, is as follows: DAMVIQNPRYQVTQFGKPVTLSCSQTLNHNVMYWYQQKSSQAPKLLFHYYDKDFNNEADTPDNFQSRRPNTSFCFLDIRSPGLGDTAMYLCATSRGLKTAQPQHFGDGTRLSIL.

The chain recombines TRBV6-5 with TRBJ2-7; TRBD1 matches at 7 bases. J was trimmed by 1 base and V by 6 bases; bases with no gene match: 9. Germline V gives CDR1 MNHEY, CDR2 SVGAGI. The CDR3 sequence is 15 residues long. This CDR3 is CASRDPTGFSYEQYF. In DNA form, the CDR3 reads TGTGCCAGCAGAGACCCGACAGGGTTTTCCTACGAGCAGTACTTC.

The V and J genes are TRBV11-2 and TRBJ2-1; 8 bases line up with TRBD1. The trim removed 0 bases at V and 7 bases at J, leaving 8 bases unmatched. Germline CDR1 and CDR2: SGHAT and FQNNGV. The CDR3 loop spans 16 amino acids. The CDR3 reads CASSLDRAGGSNEQFF. In DNA, the CDR3 is TGTGCCAGCAGCTTAGATCGGGCAGGGGGCTCGAATGAGCAGTTCTTC.

V is TRBV6-1 and J is TRBJ2-7, with 7 nucleotides matching TRBD2. The CDR3 covers 16 residues. V shed 0 bases, J shed 5 bases, and the junction held 10 bases outside the gene matches. CDR1 is MNHNS, CDR2 SASEGT, per germline. CDR3 DNA: TGTGCCAGCAGTGAAGCCCCCGGGCGGGAGTCTGACGAGCAGTACTTC. Its translation is CASSEAPGRESDEQYF.

The chain links TRBV10-3 to TRBJ1-2, with 8 bases fitting TRBD1. V lost 7 bases to trimming and J lost 2 bases; unmatched junction nucleotides: 6. The CDR3 consists of 14 residues. The germline gives CDR1 ENHRY, CDR2 SYGVKD. The DNA for the CDR3 is TGTGCCATCACGGAGGGACAGGAGAACTATGGCTACACCTTC. Encoded protein: CAITEGQENYGYTF.

V gene TRBV4-1 combines with J gene TRBJ2-1, with 10 bases aligning to TRBD2. Losses at the gene ends were 6 bases for V and 7 bases for J; bases not matched to a gene: 12. CDR1 and CDR2 (germline): MGHRA, YSYEKL. This CDR3 contains 16 residues. The CDR3 DNA reads as TGCGCCAGCAGGGATGAAGGGACTAGCGACGCTAATGAGCAGTTCTTC. It specifies CASRDEGTSDANEQFF.

This sequence joins TRBV28 and TRBJ1-2; D is uncertain. CDR3 length: 13 residues. Trimming took off 5 bases at V and 4 bases at J, with 11 bases between the two ends. CDR1 is MDHEN and CDR2 is SYDVKM in the germline V gene. The CDR3 DNA follows: TGTGCCAGCAGTCGAGACATCTTCTATGGCTACACCTTC. Amino acid sequence: CASSRDIFYGYTF.

The sample holds one count of this clone. V usage is TRBV19 and J usage is TRBJ2-1, with 8 bases that match TRBD2. The CDR3 contains 17 residues. The J segment lost 9 bases and the V segment lost 3 bases, leaving 16 bases of the junction unmatched. Per the germline V gene, CDR1 is LNHDA and CDR2 is SQIVND (reference sequence). The DNA of the CDR3 is TGTGCCAGTAGTATGACGGGGACCCCGGGGGGGTCGACTGAGCAGTTCTTC. Translated: CASSMTGTPGGSTEQFF.

The CDR3 spells CASSLSGSAAGAGLEQYF. In DNA, the CDR3 is TGTGCCAGCAGCTTATCAGGTTCGGCGGCGGGAGCTGGGCTTGAGCAGTACTTC. The V and J genes are TRBV7-9 and TRBJ2-7, with 7 bases fitting TRBD2. Looked up from germline, CDR1 is SEHNR and CDR2 is FQNEAQ (reference sequence). This CDR3 has 18 residues. V was pared by 2 bases and J by 7 bases, with 20 bases of the junction left unmatched. The whole variable domain, remainder taken from reference TRBV7-9 and TRBJ2-7, is DTGVSQNPRHKITKRGQNVTFRCDPISEHNRLYWYRQTLGQGPEFLTYFQNEAQLEKSRLLSDRFSAERPKGSFSTLEIQRTEQGDSAMYLCASSLSGSAAGAGLEQYFGPGTRLTVT.

This rearrangement joins TRBV9 to TRBJ2-1, with 8 bases aligning to TRBD2. This CDR3 has 15 residues. The ends lost 0 bases at V and 9 bases at J; junction bases unmatched: 8. The V gene's germline CDR1 is SGDLS and CDR2 YYNGEE. CDR3 loop: CASSVGNGRAVEQFF. Here the CDR3 DNA reads TGTGCCAGCAGCGTAGGCAACGGGAGGGCCGTTGAGCAGTTCTTC.